This entry lists 21 T cell receptor beta chains sequenced from one sample in a study of T cells after yellow fever vaccination. TCRdb re-called the 5' RACE reads through MiXCR, storing one row per CDR3 protein. The table shows some 550,000 distinct CDR3 sequences, with about 19% occurring only once. The source was PBMCs, collected 15 days after the yellow fever booster vaccination. These receptors were obtained from a young man who received the YFV17D yellow fever vaccine.

The V gene is TRBV19, the J gene TRBJ2-7; either TRBD1 or TRBD2 may fit D (5 bases each). The V end was cut by 4 bases, the J end by 2 bases, with 12 bases between. The CDR3 runs to 14 residues. CDR1 is LNHDA and CDR2 is SQIVND in the germline V gene (reference sequence). The chain's CDR3 is CASSTRGRAYEQYF. For the CDR3, the DNA is TGTGCCAGTAGTACGAGGGGCAGAGCCTACGAGCAGTACTTC.

V is TRBV6-2 or TRBV6-3 and J is TRBJ2-2; D is unresolved. This CDR3 is built from 13 residues. The germline V gene has CDR1 MNHEY and CDR2 SVGEGT. The V end was cut by 2 bases, the J end by 4 bases, with 5 bases between. In nucleotides, the CDR3 is TGTGCCAGCAGTTACGGTCCCACCGGGGAGCTGTTTTTT. It specifies CASSYGPTGELFF.

There are a few counts of this clonotype. CDR3 bases: TGCAGCGTTGATAAGCAGGGAGGGACCGGGGAGCTGTTTTTT. This encodes CSVDKQGGTGELFF. The chain employs TRBV29-1 and TRBJ2-2; 7 nucleotides align to TRBD2. Germline values: CDR1 SQVTM, CDR2 ANQGSEA. The CDR3 totals 14 residues. The V segment lost 3 bases and the J segment 5 bases; nucleotides outside the gene matches: 6.

This clonotype was seen only a few times. The chain employs TRBV7-8 and TRBJ2-7, with 9 bases that match TRBD2. The CDR3 is 15 residues long. The ends lost 2 bases at V and 5 bases at J; junction bases unmatched: 7. In germline, CDR1 is SGHVS, CDR2 FQNEAQ. The CDR3 DNA follows: TGTGCCAGCAGCTTATCTCTAGCGGGGCTTCACGAGCAGTACTTC. Amino acids: CASSLSLAGLHEQYF.

This clonotype was counted only a few times. The CDR3 region is CASSQLDRVGEQYF. The DNA of the CDR3 is TGTGCCAGCAGCCAACTAGACAGGGTGGGGGAGCAGTACTTC. The chain couples TRBV7-8 to TRBJ2-7; 7 bases match TRBD1. This CDR3 spans 14 amino acids. Germline V lookup: CDR1 SGHVS, CDR2 FQNEAQ. Trimming removed 5 bases from V and 7 bases from J; junction bases left unmatched: 11.

This clonotype was seen a few times. This chain connects TRBV6-1 to TRBJ2-2; the D is unclear. Germline CDR1 MNHNS, CDR2 SASEGT. This CDR3 comprises 15 residues. Trimming removed 4 bases from V and 6 bases from J, with 15 bases in between. CDR3 DNA sequence: TGTGCCAGCAGTGGCCCGGCCACTATATCCGGGGAGCTGTTTTTT. It codes for CASSGPATISGELFF.

This clonotype was counted at least ten times. The rearrangement links TRBV3-1 to TRBJ2-1, with a weak D call TRBD1 (5 bases). V lost 5 bases, J lost 10 bases, and 21 bases lay in between. The CDR3 is made up of 15 amino acids. Germline V lookup: CDR1 LGHDT, CDR2 YNNKEL (reference sequence). CDR3 sequence (DNA): TGTGCCAGCAGCAACAGCCAAGGGGCGAGATCCGAGCAGTTCTTC. Protein sequence: CASSNSQGARSEQFF.

This clonotype was picked up a small number of times. The chain has TRBV6-6 and TRBJ2-7; D is unclear. This CDR3 region has 12 residues. Germline CDR1 MNHNY, CDR2 SVGAGI (reference sequence). V was clipped by 2 bases and J by 3 bases, with 5 bases between them. The CDR3: CASSYELYEQYF. The CDR3, as DNA: TGTGCCAGCAGTTACGAGCTCTACGAGCAGTACTTC.

The chain links TRBV4-3 to TRBJ2-7; D remains unclear. CDR3 length equals 14 residues. CDR1 and CDR2 (germline): LGHNA, YSLEER. V lost 2 bases to trimming and J lost 5 bases, with 13 bases between them. CDR3 DNA: TGCGCCAGCAGCCAATCGGCTGCGTTCCACGAGCAGTACTTC. This sequence encodes CASSQSAAFHEQYF.

The chain joins TRBV5-1 to TRBJ1-2; 8 bases match TRBD1. The germline CDR1 and CDR2 sequences are SGHRS and YFSETQ. The CDR3 runs 15 residues. Trimming at V came to 3 bases and at J to 8 bases, leaving 12 bases not matched to a gene. The CDR3 reads CASSSMTGETRGYTF. The DNA for the CDR3 is TGCGCCAGCAGCTCGATGACAGGGGAAACAAGGGGCTACACCTTC.

The sample holds a few counts of this clonotype. In DNA, the CDR3 is TGTGCCAGCAGCCAAAACCCCCACGCAGGGGGCGCTTACAATGAGCAGTTCTTC. Translating it yields CASSQNPHAGGAYNEQFF. The J gene is TRBJ2-1, the V gene TRBV7-2; 8 bases are shared with TRBD1. The length of the CDR3 is 18 residues. CDR1 and CDR2 from the germline V gene are SGHTA and FQGNSA. After removal of 5 bases from V and 4 bases from J, the junction contained 16 bases not matched to a gene.

The chain recombines TRBV29-1 with TRBJ2-7; 10 nucleotides match TRBD2. Unmatched junction bases numbered 2, after V lost 6 bases and J lost 3 bases. This CDR3 region has 12 residues. Germline assignment: CDR1 SQVTM and CDR2 ANQGSEA. CDR3 protein: CSVIAGGYEQYF. The CDR3 DNA is TGCAGCGTGATAGCGGGGGGCTACGAGCAGTACTTC.

This clonotype has just a few counts. The J gene is TRBJ2-1, the V gene TRBV3-1; no clear D gene. The CDR3 runs to 13 residues. The V end lost 4 bases, the J end lost 0 bases, and 4 bases lay between the germline ends. Germline V lookup: CDR1 LGHDT, CDR2 YNNKEL (reference sequence). CDR3: CASSRHSYNEQFF. For the CDR3, the DNA is TGTGCCAGCAGCCGCCACTCCTACAATGAGCAGTTCTTC.

This clonotype was recorded once. The genes are TRBV20-1 and TRBJ2-2, with 8 bases aligning to TRBD1. Per germline, CDR1 DFQATT and CDR2 SNEGSKA (reference sequence). V lost 8 bases and J lost 4; bases outside the gene matches: 12. The CDR3 consists of 15 residues. CDR3 loop: CSLMRDRGGTGELFF. The CDR3 DNA is TGCAGTCTAATGAGAGACAGGGGAGGCACCGGGGAGCTGTTTTTT.

The chain is built from TRBV29-1 and TRBJ2-1, with 9 bases that match TRBD2. The CDR3 sequence is 13 residues long. Germline V gives CDR1 SQVTM, CDR2 ANQGSEA. Trimming removed 8 bases from V and 7 bases from J; junction bases left unmatched: 9. The CDR3 sequence: CSSGGRDWNEQFF. The CDR3, as DNA: TGCAGCAGCGGCGGGAGGGATTGGAATGAGCAGTTCTTC.

The chain couples TRBV12-3 or TRBV12-4 to TRBJ2-5; D possibly corresponds to TRBD1 (6 bases). Between the trimmed V and J ends, which lost 5 bases and 8 bases, there was a span of 12 bases. CDR3 size: 12 residues. CDR3 sequence: CASSVAGVTQYF. The CDR3 nucleotides are TGTGCCAGCAGTGTGGCAGGGGTAACCCAGTACTTC.

The rearrangement uses TRBV18 and TRBJ2-5; the match to TRBD1 covers 9 bases. V lost 3 bases, J lost 5 bases, and 4 bases stayed unmatched. The CDR3 consists of 14 residues. The germline V gene encodes CDR1 KGHSH and CDR2 LQKENI. This CDR3 is CASSPGQGMETQYF. In DNA, the CDR3 is TGTGCCAGCTCACCCGGACAGGGGATGGAGACCCAGTACTTC.

This clonotype was seen only a few times. The rearrangement joins TRBV9 to TRBJ2-2; 7 nucleotides agree with TRBD2. Looked up from germline, CDR1 is SGDLS and CDR2 is YYNGEE. V was pared by 3 bases and J by 6 bases, with 11 bases of the junction left unmatched. The CDR3 spans 16 residues. The CDR3 sequence is CASSASPAGSAGELFF. The CDR3 bases are TGTGCCAGCAGCGCGTCCCCAGCGGGATCTGCCGGGGAGCTGTTTTTT.

CDR3 in amino acids: CSVANWLRSYNEQFF. The CDR3 nucleotides read TGCAGCGTTGCTAATTGGCTTAGATCCTACAATGAGCAGTTCTTC. The V call is TRBV29-1, the J call TRBJ2-1; unclear D gene. This CDR3 is built from 15 residues. V was pared by 4 bases and J by 1 base, with 14 bases between. CDR1 and CDR2 (germline): SQVTM, ANQGSEA.

This clonotype came up a few times. This chain connects TRBV20-1 to TRBJ2-3; the D call may be TRBD1 or TRBD2 (6 bases each). This CDR3 has 13 amino acids. With 3 bases removed from V and 6 bases from J, the gap between germline ends came to 13 bases. Per the germline V gene, CDR1 is DFQATT and CDR2 is SNEGSKA (reference sequence). CDR3 sequence: CSASVGAGDTQYF. The CDR3 DNA sequence: TGCAGTGCTAGTGTGGGGGCGGGGGATACGCAGTATTTT.

This clonotype was seen a few times. CDR3 nucleotides: TGCAGTGCTTACGGTGGAAGCACAGATACGCAGTATTTT. Encoded protein: CSAYGGSTDTQYF. The J gene is TRBJ2-3, the V gene TRBV20-1; D not resolved. V was pared by 5 bases and J by 0 bases, with 9 bases between. The CDR3 length is 13 residues. CDR1 is DFQATT and CDR2 is SNEGSKA in the germline V gene (reference sequence).